This T cell receptor (beta chain) is drawn from a study of T-cell memory formation after mild COVID-19. TCRdb fed the 5' RACE reads into MiXCR, producing one record per CDR3 protein. The sample lists about 260,000 distinct CDR3 sequences, around 15% occurring once. Trimming pared 6 bases from V and 6 bases from J, leaving 15 bases between. From germline, CDR1 is MDHEN and CDR2 SYDVKM. This CDR3 is built from 13 residues. The sequence was obtained from a man aged 18 to 30 who had mild COVID-19 (a few samples of this study predate the infection). Cell type and time point are not known. This chain connects TRBV28 to TRBJ2-7; D is perhaps TRBD1 or TRBD2 (6 bases each). The material sequenced was PBMCs or a T cell subset sorted from them (not recorded which). The CDR3 sequence is CASSPVGGPEQYV. The CDR3 bases are TGTGCCAGCAGCCCCGTGGGGGGCCCCGAGCAGTACGTC.